These 29 T cell receptor beta chains were sequenced from one sample in a study of shared clonotypes between healthy human individuals. Data came from immunoSEQ multiplex PCR; TCRdb stores just in-frame clones and leaves some out. The data show about 650,000 clones, around 95% seen once. Cells designated naive CD8 were CD45RO-negative and were positively selected for CCR7, with terminally differentiated effector memory CD45RA+ cells excluded. Sequenced: naive CD8+ T cells sorted from blood. Every receptor here comes from a woman younger than 45 in good health.

Here the CDR3 DNA reads TGTGCCAGTACCAAACCGACAGGGAGCAACACTGAAGCTTTCTTT. Translation gives CASTKPTGSNTEAFF. This sequence joins TRBV19 and TRBJ1-1; TRBD1 matches 7 bases. Germline trimming cut 7 bases from V and 2 bases from J; bases unmatched to any gene: 10. Germline CDR1 and CDR2: LNHDA and SQIVND (reference sequence). The CDR3 has 15 residues.

This chain connects TRBV28 to TRBJ2-2, with D unresolved. CDR1 is MDHEN and CDR2 is SYDVKM in the germline V gene. This CDR3 is 14 amino acids long. Trimming stripped 1 base from V and 6 bases from J, with 9 bases between. This CDR3 is CASSLSAIPGELFF. The CDR3 region has the DNA TGTGCCAGCAGTTTATCGGCGATCCCCGGGGAGCTGTTTTTT.

The genes are TRBV7-3 and TRBJ2-7; TRBD1 agrees at 7 bases. Trimming removed 3 bases from V and 4 bases from J; junction bases left unmatched: 9. This CDR3 has 15 amino acids. CDR1 is SGHTA, CDR2 FQGTGA, per germline. The CDR3 DNA reads as TGTGCCAGCAGCTTGGGCGCAGGGGGAACTTACGAGCAGTACTTC. Its translation is CASSLGAGGTYEQYF.

The rearrangement joins TRBV13 to TRBJ1-1, with D possibly matching TRBD1 (5 bases). V was clipped by 6 bases and J by 7 bases, with 12 bases between them. This CDR3 is built from 12 residues. In germline, CDR1 is PRHDT, CDR2 FYEKMQ (reference sequence). CDR3 in DNA: TGTGCCAGCAGTTACCAGACAGATGAAGCTTTCTTT. Amino acid sequence: CASSYQTDEAFF.

A note on this clone: Other DNA variants within this sample encode the same CDR3. The chain uses TRBV11-3 and TRBJ2-1; the D is unclear. Between the trimmed V and J ends, which lost 1 base and 8 bases, there was a span of 6 bases. CDR1 and CDR2 (germline): SGHNT, YENEEA. This CDR3 contains 12 residues. CDR3: CASSLGGDEQFF. For the CDR3, the DNA is TGTGCCAGCAGCTTAGGTGGGGATGAGCAGTTCTTC.

The table lists this clone with a few counts. The chain recombines TRBV2 with TRBJ1-2; tentatively, D is TRBD1 (6 bases). The CDR3 sequence is 14 residues long. V lost 3 bases and J lost 3, with 11 bases in between. Germline V CDR1 and CDR2: SNHLY, FYNNEI. The CDR3 DNA reads TGTGCCAGCAGTGATGGCAGGGGCTACTATGGCTACACCTTC. Translated, it gives CASSDGRGYYGYTF. The full variable domain, with the rest looked up from reference TRBV2 and TRBJ1-2, is EPEVTQTPSHQVTQMGQEVILRCVPISNHLYFYWYRQILGQKVEFLVSFYNNEISEKSEIFDDQFSVERPDGSNFTLKIRSTKLEDSAMYFCASSDGRGYYGYTFGSGTRLTVV.

The chain links TRBV10-1 to TRBJ1-3, with a possible D match to TRBD1 (5 bases). Trimming pared 6 bases from V and 0 bases from J, leaving 15 bases between. The CDR3 has 16 residues. Germline CDR1 WNHNN, CDR2 SYGVQD (reference sequence). The CDR3 region is CASSLTTGTSGNTIYF. In DNA, the CDR3 is TGCGCCAGCAGCCTCACAACGGGGACCTCTGGAAACACCATATATTTT.

A word on this clone: One end of the junction does not line up with germline, which may come from a read error. The rearrangement links TRBV7-9 to TRBJ2-7; 15 nucleotides match TRBD2. The CDR3 totals 17 residues. Germline-derived CDR1 and CDR2 are SEHNR and FQNEAQ (reference sequence). The CDR3 coding sequence is TGTGCCAGCAGCCCCGGGACTAGCGGGAGGAACTCCCACGAGCAGTACTTC. It yields the protein CASSPGTSGRNSHEQYF.

This chain connects TRBV28 to TRBJ2-5; the match to TRBD2 covers 8 bases. V dropped 2 bases and J dropped 5; count of bases not matched to a gene: 13. This CDR3 is built from 17 residues. Germline CDR1 is MDHEN and CDR2 is SYDVKM. CDR3 region: CASSLPPLADAGETQYF. The CDR3 nucleotides read TGTGCCAGCAGTTTACCCCCACTAGCGGACGCCGGGGAGACCCAGTACTTC.

This chain joins TRBV6-5 and TRBJ1-3; unclear D gene. The V and J ends lost 5 bases and 2 bases respectively, with 7 bases between them. This CDR3 contains 13 residues. The germline gives CDR1 MNHEY, CDR2 SVGAGI. The CDR3 DNA sequence: TGTGCCAGCAGTGCCGAAGCTGGAAACACCATATATTTT. It specifies CASSAEAGNTIYF.

The chain links TRBV2 to TRBJ1-4; D uncertain. Per the germline V gene, CDR1 is SNHLY and CDR2 is FYNNEI. This CDR3 comprises 16 residues. With 0 bases removed from V and 0 bases from J, the gap between germline ends came to 8 bases. In DNA, the CDR3 is TGTGCCAGCAGTGAAGCGTGGCAGCCAACTAATGAAAAACTGTTTTTT. The encoded protein is CASSEAWQPTNEKLFF.

The rearrangement joins TRBV27 to TRBJ1-2, with TRBD1 matching 8 bases. The germline V gene encodes CDR1 MNHEY and CDR2 SMNVEV (reference sequence). With V trimmed by 5 bases and J by 8 bases, 10 bases remained unmatched. The CDR3 is 14 amino acids. The CDR3 spells CASSIRQGLGGYTF. In DNA, the CDR3 is TGTGCCAGCAGTATACGACAGGGGCTTGGAGGCTACACCTTC.

The rearrangement joins TRBV7-9 to TRBJ2-5; TRBD2 is a possible D gene (6 bases). This CDR3 contains 16 residues. Germline V CDR1 and CDR2: SEHNR, FQNEAQ (reference sequence). With 5 bases removed from V and 5 bases from J, the gap between germline ends came to 21 bases. The CDR3 nucleotides read TGTGCCAGCAGCCCGCCCTTTTCCGAGGGGAGGGAGACCCAGTACTTC. Translation gives CASSPPFSEGRETQYF.

This sequence joins TRBV18 and TRBJ1-4; TRBD1 aligns across 7 bases. Germline lookup yields CDR1 KGHSH and CDR2 LQKENI. V lost 5 bases, J lost 6 bases, and 6 bases stayed unmatched. This CDR3 comprises 14 residues. CDR3 amino acids: CASSDRADHEKLFF. Written as DNA, the CDR3 is TGTGCCAGCTCAGACAGGGCCGACCATGAAAAACTGTTTTTT.

V gene TRBV6-6 combines with J gene TRBJ1-1; D remains unclear. The CDR3 loop spans 15 amino acids. The V end lost 5 bases, the J end lost 1 base, and 14 bases lay between the germline ends. CDR1 MNHNY and CDR2 SVGAGI come from the germline V gene (reference sequence). CDR3 sequence: CASSPPAGGNTEAFF. As DNA, the CDR3 is TGTGCCAGCAGTCCTCCGGCAGGCGGGAACACTGAAGCTTTCTTT.

J is TRBJ2-2 and V is TRBV4-1; D remains unclear. CDR1 is MGHRA, CDR2 YSYEKL, per germline. The CDR3 contains 12 residues. Trimming pared 4 bases from V and 5 bases from J, leaving 5 bases between. The CDR3 is CASSPITGELFF. DNA for the CDR3: TGCGCCAGCAGCCCCATAACCGGGGAGCTGTTTTTT.

This chain joins TRBV5-5 and TRBJ2-1, with TRBD1 identical over 8 bases. J lost 2 bases, V lost 4 bases, and 8 bases had no gene match. The CDR3 consists of 16 residues. Germline loops: CDR1 SGHKS, CDR2 YYEKEE (reference sequence). The CDR3 DNA is TGTGCCAGCAGCAAGGACAGGGATGGGACCTACAATGAGCAGTTCTTC. Translating gives CASSKDRDGTYNEQFF.

The chain recombines TRBV7-2 with TRBJ1-3; 9 bases agree with TRBD1. This CDR3 is 15 amino acids long. The J segment lost 4 bases and the V segment lost 5 bases, leaving 6 bases of the junction unmatched. Germline CDR1 and CDR2: SGHTA and FQGNSA. The CDR3: CASSTGTGSGNTIYF. The DNA for the CDR3 is TGTGCCAGCAGCACCGGGACAGGGTCAGGAAACACCATATATTTT.

The chain combines TRBV6-5 with TRBJ1-3; TRBD1 aligns across 9 bases. V shed 0 bases and J 14 bases; nucleotides not matched to a gene: 2. The CDR3 length is 12 residues. The germline gives CDR1 MNHEY, CDR2 SVGAGI. CDR3 in DNA: TGTGCCAGCAGTTACTCCGGGACAGGGTTATATTTT. This encodes CASSYSGTGLYF.

The chain recombines TRBV29-1 with TRBJ2-1; the D gene is possibly TRBD2 (5 bases). V lost 4 bases and J 11 bases, leaving 18 bases between the germline ends. Germline CDR1 SQVTM, CDR2 ANQGSEA. This CDR3 has 13 residues. CDR3 DNA sequence: TGCAGCGTTGTGGGAGAACAGCCTGGGAAGCAGTTCTTC. It is translated as CSVVGEQPGKQFF.

The chain links TRBV29-1 to TRBJ1-2, with D possibly matching TRBD1 (6 bases). The V and J ends lost 6 bases and 8 bases respectively, with 22 bases between them. Germline V gene sequence: CDR1 SQVTM, CDR2 ANQGSEA. This CDR3 is 14 amino acids long. CDR3 sequence: CSVGGLLAGEGYTF. The CDR3 bases are TGCAGCGTGGGTGGACTTCTCGCAGGGGAAGGCTACACCTTC.

This chain connects TRBV7-9 to TRBJ2-7; 7 bases align to TRBD1. Germline V gene lookup returns CDR1 SEHNR and CDR2 FQNEAQ (reference sequence). The CDR3 has 16 residues. V dropped 0 bases and J dropped 0; count of bases not matched to a gene: 5. This CDR3 reads CASSLARQGDSYEQYF. For the CDR3, the DNA is TGTGCCAGCAGCTTAGCGCGGCAGGGGGACTCCTACGAGCAGTACTTC.

J is TRBJ2-2 and V is TRBV19; 10 nucleotides agree with TRBD2. Germline V gene sequence: CDR1 LNHDA, CDR2 SQIVND (reference sequence). The V and J ends lost 6 bases and 6 bases, in that order; junction bases with no gene match: 4. This CDR3 spans 14 amino acids. The CDR3 DNA follows: TGTGCCAGTAGCCTAGCGGGAGTGGCCGGGGAGCTGTTTTTT. Encoded protein: CASSLAGVAGELFF.

The CDR3 is CASSLDSQETQYF. The DNA of the CDR3 is TGTGCCAGCAGCTTGGACAGCCAAGAGACCCAGTACTTC. The rearrangement uses TRBV5-4 and TRBJ2-5; no definite D call. CDR3 size: 13 residues. Germline V gene sequence: CDR1 SGHNT, CDR2 YYREEE (reference sequence). V was pared by 0 bases and J by 1 base, with 4 bases between.

V usage is TRBV7-9 and J usage is TRBJ2-2; the D is unclear. V was clipped by 1 base and J by 7 bases, with 7 bases between them. Germline V lookup: CDR1 SEHNR, CDR2 FQNEAQ (reference sequence). The CDR3 extends over 13 amino acids. Here the CDR3 reads CASSLGSIGELFF. The DNA of the CDR3 is TGTGCCAGCAGCTTAGGATCGATCGGGGAGCTGTTTTTT.

The chain couples TRBV4-1 to TRBJ1-1; a possible D gene is TRBD1 (5 bases). The CDR3 consists of 18 residues. Trimming shortened V by 4 bases and J by 1 base, and 22 bases separated the two germline ends. The germline V gene has CDR1 MGHRA and CDR2 YSYEKL. CDR3 in amino acids: CASSRIGGAGRGNTEAFF. For the CDR3, the DNA is TGCGCCAGCAGCCGTATCGGGGGAGCGGGGAGGGGGAACACTGAAGCTTTCTTT.

The chain employs TRBV19 and TRBJ2-1; TRBD2 is a possible D gene (8 bases). This CDR3 region has 19 residues. Germline-derived CDR1 and CDR2 are LNHDA and SQIVND (reference sequence). Trimming left V 6 bases short and J 0 bases short, with 24 bases between. CDR3 sequence: CASRRSAGEGAGSYNEQFF. The CDR3 bases are TGTGCCAGTAGAAGATCAGCGGGAGAGGGGGCGGGCTCCTACAATGAGCAGTTCTTC.

The chain recombines TRBV28 with TRBJ2-7; 8 bases are shared with TRBD1. From germline, CDR1 is MDHEN and CDR2 SYDVKM. The CDR3 covers 15 residues. V shed 2 bases and J 4 bases; nucleotides not matched to a gene: 7. CDR3 coding DNA: TGTGCCAGCAGTTTACCGGCAGGGGGCCAATACGAGCAGTACTTC. It translates to CASSLPAGGQYEQYF.

The CDR3 loop is CASSLAGPTDTQYF. The CDR3 coding sequence is TGTGCCAGCAGCTTAGCGGGGCCCACAGATACGCAGTATTTT. V and J are TRBV11-2 and TRBJ2-3; either TRBD1 or TRBD2 may supply D (5 bases each). Germline-derived CDR1 and CDR2 are SGHAT and FQNNGV. V was shortened by 1 base and J by 2 bases, with 7 bases between the two germline ends. CDR3 size: 14 residues.